Reported below is one T cell receptor (beta chain). TCRdb passed the PCR reads through MiXCR, listing each CDR3 protein once. The sample includes some 320,000 distinct CDR3 sequences, about a quarter of them seen just once. The data originate from a study of molecular identifiers for immune sequencing clone quantification. Trimming stripped 5 bases from V and 0 bases from J, with 9 bases between. From germline, CDR1 is MDHEN and CDR2 SYDVKM. The CDR3 runs 14 residues. The specimen sequenced was naive CD8+ T cells from blood, with Jurkat cell RNA spiked in. Subset meaning: FACS-sorted CD8+CD4-CCR7+CD45RA+ naive T cells. The source of this sequence is a human donor in good health. Some libraries in this study had Jurkat cell RNA spiked in. The rearrangement uses TRBV28 and TRBJ2-3; D gene ambiguous. CDR3 in DNA: TGTGCCAGCAGTCAGCGTAGAAGCACAGATACGCAGTATTTT. It specifies CASSQRRSTDTQYF. Together with reference TRBV28 and TRBJ2-3, the CDR3 gives the full variable domain: DVKVTQSSRYLVKRTGEKVFLECVQDMDHENMFWYRQDPGLGLRLIYFSYDVKMKEKGDIPEGYSVSREKKERFSLILESASTNQTSMYLCASSQRRSTDTQYFGPGTRLTVL.